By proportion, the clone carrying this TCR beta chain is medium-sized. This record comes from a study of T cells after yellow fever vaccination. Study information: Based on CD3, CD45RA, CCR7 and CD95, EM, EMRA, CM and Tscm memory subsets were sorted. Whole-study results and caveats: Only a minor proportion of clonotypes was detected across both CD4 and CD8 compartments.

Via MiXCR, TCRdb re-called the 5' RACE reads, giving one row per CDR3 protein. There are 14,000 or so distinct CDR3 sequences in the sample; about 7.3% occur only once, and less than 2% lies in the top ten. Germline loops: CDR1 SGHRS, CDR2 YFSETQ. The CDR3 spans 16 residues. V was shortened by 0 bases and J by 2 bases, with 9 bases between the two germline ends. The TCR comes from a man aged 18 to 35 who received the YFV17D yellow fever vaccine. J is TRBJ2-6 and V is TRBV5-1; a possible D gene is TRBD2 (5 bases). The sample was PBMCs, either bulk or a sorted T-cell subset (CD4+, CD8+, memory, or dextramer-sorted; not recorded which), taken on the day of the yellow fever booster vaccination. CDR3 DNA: TGCGCCAGCAGCTTGGGAGGGTCGGCTGGGGCCAACGTCCTGACTTTC. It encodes CASSLGGSAGANVLTF.